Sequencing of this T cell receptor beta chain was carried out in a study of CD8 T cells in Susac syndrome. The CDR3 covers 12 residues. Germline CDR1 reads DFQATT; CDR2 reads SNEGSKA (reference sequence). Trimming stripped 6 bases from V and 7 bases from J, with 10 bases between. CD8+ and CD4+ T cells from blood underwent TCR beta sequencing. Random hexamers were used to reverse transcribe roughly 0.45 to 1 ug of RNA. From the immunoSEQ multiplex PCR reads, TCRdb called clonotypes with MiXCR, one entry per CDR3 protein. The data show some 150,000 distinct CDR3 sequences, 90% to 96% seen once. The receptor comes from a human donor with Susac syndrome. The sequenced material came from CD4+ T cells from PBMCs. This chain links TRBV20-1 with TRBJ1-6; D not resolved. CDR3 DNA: TGCAGTGCGTTCTGGGGAAATTCACCCCTCCACTTT. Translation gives CSAFWGNSPLHF.